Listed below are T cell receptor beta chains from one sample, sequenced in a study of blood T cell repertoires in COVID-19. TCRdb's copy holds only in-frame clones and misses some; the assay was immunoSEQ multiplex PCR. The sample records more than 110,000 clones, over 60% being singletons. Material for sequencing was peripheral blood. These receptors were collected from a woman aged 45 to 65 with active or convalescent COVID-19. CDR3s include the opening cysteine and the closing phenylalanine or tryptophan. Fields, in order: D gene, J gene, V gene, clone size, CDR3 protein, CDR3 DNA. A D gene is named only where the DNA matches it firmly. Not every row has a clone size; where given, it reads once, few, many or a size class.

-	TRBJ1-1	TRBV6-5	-	CASGLWPEAFF	TGTGCCAGCGGGCTTTGGCCTGAAGCTTTCTTT
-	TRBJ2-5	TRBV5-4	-	CASRPARGETQYF	TGTGCCAGCAGGCCCGCCCGGGGGGAGACCCAGTACTTC
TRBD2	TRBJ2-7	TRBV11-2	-	CASSFLAGGRSEQYF	TGTGCCAGCAGCTTTTTAGCGGGAGGGCGTTCCGAGCAGTACTTC
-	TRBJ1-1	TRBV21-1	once	CASSKGRDTEAFF	TGTGCCAGCAGCAAAGGGAGAGACACTGAAGCTTTCTTT
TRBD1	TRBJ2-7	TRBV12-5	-	CASVRGSGYEQYF	TGTGCTAGTGTCAGGGGGTCCGGGTACGAGCAGTACTTC
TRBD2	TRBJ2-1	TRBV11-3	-	CASSLDGTSGRSSYNEQFF	TGTGCCAGCAGCTTAGACGGGACTAGCGGGAGGAGCTCCTACAATGAGCAGTTCTTC
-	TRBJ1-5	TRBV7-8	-	CASSSGGFSNQPQHF	TGTGCCAGCAGCTCCGGGGGATTTAGCAATCAGCCCCAGCATTTT
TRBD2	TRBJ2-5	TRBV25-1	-	CASSPRLAGIKETQYF	TGTGCCAGCTCCCCCCGACTAGCGGGGATAAAAGAGACCCAGTACTTC
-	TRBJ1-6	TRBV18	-	CASSPDRDNSPLHF	TGTGCCAGCTCACCCGACCGGGATAATTCACCCCTCCACTTT
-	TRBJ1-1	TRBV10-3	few	CAISDRVGIGNTEAFF	TGTGCCATCAGTGACCGAGTCGGGATCGGGAACACTGAAGCTTTCTTT
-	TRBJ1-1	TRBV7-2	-	CASSLDWAPNTEAFF	TGTGCCAGCAGCTTAGATTGGGCACCGAACACTGAAGCTTTCTTT
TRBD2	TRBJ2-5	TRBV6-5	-	CVSTSGGAEETQYF	TGTGTCTCGACTAGCGGGGGGGCCGAGGAGACCCAGTACTTC
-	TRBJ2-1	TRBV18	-	CASSPPVSVSFYGEQFF	TGTGCCAGCTCACCACCGGTGTCCGTTTCATTCTACGGTGAGCAGTTCTTC
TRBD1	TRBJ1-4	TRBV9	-	CASSVTQGSEKLFF	TGTGCCAGCAGCGTAACACAGGGGAGTGAAAAACTGTTTTTT
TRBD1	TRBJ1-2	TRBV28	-	CASSLSTGGGYTF	TGTGCCAGCAGTTTAAGCACAGGGGGCGGCTACACCTTC
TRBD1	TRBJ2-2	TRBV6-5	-	CASNWDRNTGELFF	TGTGCCAGCAACTGGGACAGAAACACCGGGGAGCTGTTTTTT
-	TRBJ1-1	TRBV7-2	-	CASSLARQAMNTEAFF	TGTGCCAGCAGTCTCGCGCGACAGGCGATGAACACTGAAGCTTTCTTT
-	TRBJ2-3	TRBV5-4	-	CASSQGGRQSTDTQYF	TGTGCCAGCAGCCAGGGTGGCAGACAGAGCACAGATACGCAGTATTTT
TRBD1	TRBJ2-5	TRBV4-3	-	CASSQKQGVGETQYF	TGCGCCAGCAGCCAAAAACAGGGGGTCGGGGAGACCCAGTACTTC
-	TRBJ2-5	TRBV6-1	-	CASSDYPFAGNQETQYF	TGTGCCAGCAGTGACTACCCCTTCGCGGGAAACCAAGAGACCCAGTACTTC
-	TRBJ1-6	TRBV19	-	CASISTVTNSPLHF	TGTGCCAGTATCTCAACAGTAACGAATTCACCCCTCCACTTT
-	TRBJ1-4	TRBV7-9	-	CAIRQGPSSEKLFF	TGTGCCATCCGTCAGGGGCCATCGAGTGAAAAACTGTTTTTT
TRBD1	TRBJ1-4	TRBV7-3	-	CASSLPDPLRRPGQGNEKLFF	TGTGCCAGCAGCTTACCGGACCCCCTCCGTAGGCCGGGACAGGGGAATGAAAAACTGTTTTTT
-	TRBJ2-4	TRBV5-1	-	CASSLRAPGEDIQYF	TGCGCCAGCAGCTTGAGGGCACCGGGAGAAGACATTCAGTACTTC
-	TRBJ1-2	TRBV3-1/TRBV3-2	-	CASSYGGANYGYTF	TGTGCCAGCAGTTACGGAGGGGCCAACTATGGCTACACCTTC
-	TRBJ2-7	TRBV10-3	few	CAISGATSASYEQYF	TGTGCCATCAGTGGGGCAACTAGTGCATCCTACGAGCAGTACTTC
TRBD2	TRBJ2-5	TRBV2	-	CASRIAGARGETQYF	TGTGCCAGCAGAATAGCGGGAGCTCGGGGAGAGACCCAGTACTTC
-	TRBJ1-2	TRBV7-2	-	CASSLDMNYGYTF	TGTGCCAGCAGCTTAGACATGAACTATGGCTACACCTTC
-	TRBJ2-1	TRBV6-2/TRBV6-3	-	CASSYHARGARYNEQFF	TGTGCCAGCAGTTACCACGCCCGCGGGGCACGTTACAATGAGCAGTTCTTC
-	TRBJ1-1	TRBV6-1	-	CASSEYSTRTEAFF	TGTGCCAGCAGTGAATACAGCACCCGCACTGAAGCTTTCTTT
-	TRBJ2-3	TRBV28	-	CAIGTPTDTQYF	TGTGCCATCGGGACTCCCACAGATACGCAGTATTTT
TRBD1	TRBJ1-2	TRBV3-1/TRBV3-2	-	CASSQGQKNYGYTF	TGTGCCAGCAGCCAGGGACAGAAAAACTATGGCTACACCTTC
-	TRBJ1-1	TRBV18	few	CASSQPGWEAFF	TGTGCCAGCTCACAGCCCGGGTGGGAAGCTTTCTTT
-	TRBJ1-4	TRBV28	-	CASRGYVGAMEKLFF	TGTGCCAGCAGAGGCTATGTAGGGGCAATGGAAAAACTGTTTTTT
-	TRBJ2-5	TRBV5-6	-	CASSWRQIQETQYF	TGTGCCAGCAGCTGGAGACAGATCCAAGAGACCCAGTACTTC
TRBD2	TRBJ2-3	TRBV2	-	CASSQPGLAGIASTDTQYF	TGTGCCAGCAGCCAGCCGGGACTAGCGGGAATTGCTAGCACAGATACGCAGTATTTT
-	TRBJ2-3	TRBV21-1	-	CASSKVDSGTDTQYF	TGTGCCAGCAGCAAAGTGGACAGTGGCACAGATACGCAGTATTTT
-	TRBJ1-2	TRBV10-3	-	CAISEGQSYGYTF	TGTGCCATCAGTGAAGGACAATCCTATGGCTACACCTTC
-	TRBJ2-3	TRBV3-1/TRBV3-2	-	CASSRFDFKYF	TGTGCCAGCAGCCGATTTGACTTTAAGTATTTT
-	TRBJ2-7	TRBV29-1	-	CSVVPTGYYEQYF	TGCAGCGTTGTTCCCACAGGGTACTACGAGCAGTACTTC
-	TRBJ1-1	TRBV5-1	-	CASSSRSGNQAFF	TGCGCCAGCAGCTCCCGGAGCGGAAACCAAGCTTTCTTT
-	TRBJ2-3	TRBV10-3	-	CAISAMGLGTDTQYF	TGTGCCATCAGTGCTATGGGGCTAGGCACAGATACGCAGTATTTT
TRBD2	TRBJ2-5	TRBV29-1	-	CSVEGGLAGLLETQYF	TGCAGCGTTGAAGGAGGACTAGCGGGATTATTGGAGACCCAGTACTTC
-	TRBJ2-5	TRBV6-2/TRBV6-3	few	CASSYRRTERYF	TGTGCCAGCAGTTATCGGAGGACGGAGCGGTACTTC
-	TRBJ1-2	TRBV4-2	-	CASSEKGSSNYGYTF	TGTGCCAGCAGCGAAAAGGGGTCGTCGAACTATGGCTACACCTTC
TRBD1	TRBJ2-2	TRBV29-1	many	CSVSIGGTGSTGELFF	TGCAGCGTTTCAATTGGGGGGACAGGGAGTACCGGGGAGCTGTTTTTT
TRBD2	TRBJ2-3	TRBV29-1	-	CSVDVGSGRPRDTQYF	TGCAGCGTTGATGTTGGTAGCGGGAGGCCGCGAGATACGCAGTATTTT
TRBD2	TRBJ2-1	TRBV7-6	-	CASSLSGTSSNEQFF	TGTGCCAGCAGCCTTTCCGGGACTAGCAGCAATGAGCAGTTCTTC